Below are 27 T cell receptor beta chains sequenced from a single sample in a study of PD-1 blockade in classical Hodgkin lymphoma. Only in-frame clones appear in the TCRdb table, and some are missing; sequencing was by immunoSEQ multiplex PCR. Here the sample spans around 35,000 clones, 85% to 90% being singletons. All trial patients relapsed after autologous stem cell transplantation. Sequencing used peripheral blood mononuclear cells (PBMCs), obtained before the second cycle of nivolumab. Receptor source: a human donor with classical Hodgkin lymphoma.

This clone appeared a few times. The chain combines TRBV4-1 with TRBJ2-7, with D hard to call. This CDR3 contains 13 residues. The V end lost 1 base, the J end lost 3 bases, and 7 bases lay between the germline ends. Germline V CDR1 and CDR2: MGHRA, YSYEKL. The CDR3 region is CASSQVVDYEQYF. The CDR3 DNA reads TGCGCCAGCAGCCAAGTCGTTGACTACGAGCAGTACTTC.

This clone was recorded once. The chain is built from TRBV19 and TRBJ1-6, with TRBD1 as a possible D gene (5 bases). The CDR3 sequence is 15 residues long. Germline loops: CDR1 LNHDA, CDR2 SQIVND (reference sequence). Trimming pared 7 bases from V and 6 bases from J, leaving 16 bases between. The CDR3 loop reads CASTPQGKINSPLHF. The CDR3, as DNA: TGTGCCAGTACCCCTCAGGGCAAGATTAATTCACCCCTCCACTTT.

This chain links TRBV6-6 with TRBJ1-5; possible D gene TRBD1, 5 bases. From germline, CDR1 is MNHNY and CDR2 SVGAGI (reference sequence). V lost 4 bases and J lost 0, with 10 bases in between. The CDR3 totals 15 residues. This chain's CDR3 is CASSSRVNSNQPQHF. The CDR3 coding sequence is TGTGCCAGCAGTTCCAGGGTCAATAGCAATCAGCCCCAGCATTTT.

This rearrangement joins TRBV9 to TRBJ2-7; 7 bases fit TRBD2. Germline trimming cut 3 bases from V and 4 bases from J; bases unmatched to any gene: 13. The germline gives CDR1 SGDLS, CDR2 YYNGEE. CDR3 length equals 16 residues. DNA of the CDR3: TGTGCCAGCAGCGGCGGGGGTCCGGGAAGCAGTTACGAGCAGTACTTC. This encodes CASSGGGPGSSYEQYF.

V and J are TRBV10-2 and TRBJ2-1, with 7 bases fitting TRBD2. The CDR3 spans 15 residues. Germline CDR1 is WSHSY and CDR2 is SAAADI. Trimming cost V 3 bases and J 4 bases; bases outside gene matches: 6. Here the CDR3 DNA reads TGCGCCAGCAGTGAAGCGGGGAGGGGTTACAATGAGCAGTTCTTC. Amino acids: CASSEAGRGYNEQFF.

The chain recombines TRBV23-1 with TRBJ2-3, with D unclear. TRBV23-1 counts as an open reading frame of uncertain function. With 0 bases removed from V and 2 bases from J, the gap between germline ends came to 9 bases. CDR3 length equals 15 residues. CDR3 region: CASSQSKANTDTQYF. The CDR3 DNA is TGCGCCAGCAGTCAATCGAAAGCTAACACAGATACGCAGTATTTT.

About this clone: The junction shows a germline mismatch at one end, possibly a read error. The gene calls are TRBV7-7 and TRBJ2-1, with a tentative D call TRBD2 (6 bases). This CDR3 is built from 17 residues. Germline CDR1 SSHAT, CDR2 FNYEAQ (reference sequence). CDR3: CASSQGPMEGNGDEQFF. The DNA of the CDR3 is TGTGCTAGCAGTCAAGGACCGATGGAGGGAAATGGGGATGAGCAGTTCTTC. Full variable domain (remainder filled in from reference TRBV7-7 and TRBJ2-1): GAGVSQSPRYKVTKRGQDVTLRCDPISSHATLYWYQQALGQGPEFLTYFNYEAQPDKSGLPSDRFSAERPEGSISTLTIQRTEQRDSAMYRCASSQGPMEGNGDEQFFGPGTRLTVL.

The chain employs TRBV19 and TRBJ1-1; 7 nucleotides align to TRBD1. Germline CDR1 and CDR2: LNHDA and SQIVND (reference sequence). This CDR3 spans 14 amino acids. The ends lost 5 bases at V and 11 bases at J; junction bases unmatched: 14. The CDR3 sequence: CASSSTGRLWEAFF. CDR3 sequence (DNA): TGTGCCAGTAGTTCGACAGGGAGGCTCTGGGAGGCTTTCTTT.

This chain joins TRBV29-1 and TRBJ2-5, with 10 bases fitting TRBD1. With 4 bases clipped from V and 5 bases from J, the junction kept 7 bases outside the gene matches. CDR3 length equals 14 residues. Germline lookup yields CDR1 SQVTM and CDR2 ANQGSEA. The CDR3 nucleotides read TGCAGCGTTGCCCAGACAGGGGGCGGGGAGACCCAGTACTTC. This codes for CSVAQTGGGETQYF.

V is TRBV7-9 and J is TRBJ2-1, with a weak D call TRBD1 (6 bases). Germline loops: CDR1 SEHNR, CDR2 FQNEAQ (reference sequence). V lost 3 bases to trimming and J lost 9 bases, with 18 bases between them. The CDR3 length is 15 residues. CDR3 sequence reads: CASSFPPGTRGEQFF. The CDR3 DNA reads as TGTGCCAGCAGCTTCCCCCCCGGGACAAGGGGTGAGCAGTTCTTC.

The J gene is TRBJ2-4, the V gene TRBV18; a possible D gene is TRBD2 (5 bases). The CDR3 contains 16 residues. Germline V lookup: CDR1 KGHSH, CDR2 LQKENI. With 3 bases removed from V and 5 bases from J, the gap between germline ends came to 17 bases. CDR3 sequence reads: CASSPSPRGLENIQYF. Here the CDR3 DNA reads TGTGCCAGCTCACCCAGTCCGCGCGGGTTGGAAAACATTCAGTACTTC.

The J gene is TRBJ2-1, the V gene TRBV11-1; weak D call: TRBD2 (6 bases). Trimming shortened V by 1 base and J by 6 bases, and 10 bases separated the two germline ends. From germline, CDR1 is SGHAT and CDR2 FQDESV (reference sequence). The length of the CDR3 is 14 residues. The CDR3 bases are TGTGCCAGCAGCTTAGTAGCGGAGCCCAATGAGCAGTTCTTC. Translated: CASSLVAEPNEQFF. Full variable domain (missing parts from reference TRBV11-1 and TRBJ2-1): EAEVAQSPRYKITEKSQAVAFWCDPISGHATLYWYRQILGQGPELLVQFQDESVVDDSQLPKDRFSAERLKGVDSTLKIQPAELGDSAMYLCASSLVAEPNEQFFGPGTRLTVL.

This chain connects TRBV27 to TRBJ1-2, with D tentatively TRBD1 (5 bases). Germline CDR1 reads MNHEY; CDR2 reads SMNVEV (reference sequence). The CDR3 spans 15 residues. Trimming stripped 3 bases from V and 6 bases from J, with 17 bases between. The CDR3 DNA reads as TGTGCCAGCAGTTTGGACTTCAGGGTAAGGGATGGCTACACCTTC. It is translated as CASSLDFRVRDGYTF.

The table lists this clone with a count of one. The V and J genes are TRBV7-9 and TRBJ2-3; no reliable D call. The V gene lost 7 bases and the J gene lost 1 base, with 15 bases spanning the gap. Looked up from germline, CDR1 is SEHNR and CDR2 is FQNEAQ (reference sequence). There are 15 residues in the CDR3. The CDR3, as DNA: TGTGCCAGCAAGTACCACCGGATTGGCACAGATACGCAGTATTTT. This codes for CASKYHRIGTDTQYF.

The chain carries TRBV11-3 and TRBJ2-7; tentative D call: TRBD1 (5 bases). The CDR3 extends over 14 amino acids. Between the trimmed V and J ends, which lost 2 bases and 0 bases, there was a span of 8 bases. CDR1 SGHNT and CDR2 YENEEA come from the germline V gene. Here the CDR3 reads CASSLIGASYEQYF. The CDR3 nucleotides read TGTGCCAGCAGCTTAATTGGGGCCTCCTACGAGCAGTACTTC.

The CDR3 nucleotides read TGCAGCGTTGAAGAGACAGGGTCAACCGGGGAGCTGTTTTTT. This translates into CSVEETGSTGELFF. The chain joins TRBV29-1 to TRBJ2-2, with 7 bases that match TRBD1. V shed 0 bases and J 5 bases; nucleotides not matched to a gene: 3. The CDR3 is 14 amino acids. Germline CDR1 SQVTM, CDR2 ANQGSEA.

V is TRBV4-2 and J is TRBJ2-7; D possibly uses TRBD1 or TRBD2 (5 bases each). CDR1 and CDR2 (germline): LGHNA, YNFKEQ. CDR3 length equals 14 residues. V lost 0 bases and J 7 bases, leaving 13 bases between the germline ends. For the CDR3, the DNA is TGTGCCAGCAGCCAAGATGGGACCCTTGGGGAGCAGTACTTC. Residues: CASSQDGTLGEQYF.

The DNA of the CDR3 is TGTGCCAGCAGCGTAGGTGGGAGTTGGACCGGGGAGCTGTTTTTT. Its translation is CASSVGGSWTGELFF. The genes are TRBV9 and TRBJ2-2; perhaps TRBD2 as D (5 bases). Germline V gene data show CDR1 as SGDLS and CDR2 as YYNGEE. This CDR3 spans 15 amino acids. V was shortened by 0 bases and J by 5 bases, with 11 bases between the two germline ends.

The J gene is TRBJ1-5, the V gene TRBV2; no reliable D call. The germline V gene encodes CDR1 SNHLY and CDR2 FYNNEI. V shed 3 bases and J shed 8 bases, with 8 bases lying between them. The CDR3 runs to 12 residues. CDR3 amino acids: CASSEGVKPQHF. DNA for the CDR3: TGTGCCAGCAGTGAGGGTGTTAAGCCCCAGCATTTT.

This sequence joins TRBV28 and TRBJ2-7; D remains ambiguous. V dropped 4 bases and J dropped 6 bases, with 19 bases sitting between them. Germline loops: CDR1 MDHEN, CDR2 SYDVKM. CDR3 size: 15 residues. In DNA form, the CDR3 reads TGTGCCAGCAGTTGGCCCTCCGTGAGTCGGCCCGAGCAGTACTTC. Amino acid sequence: CASSWPSVSRPEQYF.

The chain recombines TRBV4-1 with TRBJ2-7; 7 bases map to TRBD2. Germline V lookup: CDR1 MGHRA, CDR2 YSYEKL. The CDR3 runs to 15 residues. V lost 1 base to trimming and J lost 0 bases; unmatched junction nucleotides: 3. The CDR3 loop reads CASSQGRGSSYEQYF. In DNA form, the CDR3 reads TGCGCCAGCAGCCAAGGTCGCGGGAGCTCCTACGAGCAGTACTTC.

This clone turned up a few times. V gene TRBV19 combines with J gene TRBJ2-5, with 9 bases fitting TRBD1. The CDR3 spans 19 residues. V lost 5 bases to trimming and J lost 0 bases; unmatched junction nucleotides: 16. Germline lookup yields CDR1 LNHDA and CDR2 SQIVND (reference sequence). CDR3 sequence (DNA): TGTGCCAGTAGTGCGGCCGGGACAGGGACTTTGAGGCACCAAGAGACCCAGTACTTC. It translates to CASSAAGTGTLRHQETQYF.

This chain uses TRBV28 with TRBJ1-5, with TRBD1 identical over 10 bases. After removal of 8 bases from V and 4 bases from J, the junction contained 11 bases not matched to a gene. The CDR3 extends over 16 amino acids. Germline CDR1 is MDHEN and CDR2 is SYDVKM. The CDR3 nucleotides read TGTGCCAGCGAGGTGGGATGGGGACAGGGGAATCAGCCCCAGCATTTT. Protein sequence: CASEVGWGQGNQPQHF.

The J gene is TRBJ2-7, the V gene TRBV5-4; 13 nucleotides line up with TRBD2. V gave up 4 bases and J gave up 1 base; unmatched junction bases: 11. The CDR3 length is 18 residues. The germline gives CDR1 SGHNT, CDR2 YYREEE (reference sequence). The CDR3 loop reads CASSGSGLAGVGSYEQYF. DNA of the CDR3: TGTGCCAGCAGCGGCAGCGGACTAGCGGGAGTGGGGTCCTACGAGCAGTACTTC.

The V call is TRBV7-9, the J call TRBJ1-4; D is possibly TRBD1 (5 bases). V was shortened by 5 bases and J by 8 bases, with 15 bases between the two germline ends. Germline CDR1 SEHNR, CDR2 FQNEAQ (reference sequence). The CDR3 is made up of 14 amino acids. As DNA, the CDR3 is TGTGCCAGCAGCGTGCCGGGGCAAGCAGAAAAACTGTTTTTT. Translation gives CASSVPGQAEKLFF. The full variable domain, completed using reference TRBV7-9 and TRBJ1-4, is DTGVSQNPRHKITKRGQNVTFRCDPISEHNRLYWYRQTLGQGPEFLTYFQNEAQLEKSRLLSDRFSAERPKGSFSTLEIQRTEQGDSAMYLCASSVPGQAEKLFFGSGTQLSVL.

This chain uses TRBV15 with TRBJ2-5; tentatively, D is TRBD1 (5 bases). The CDR3 has 15 amino acids. Germline V gene data show CDR1 as LNHNV and CDR2 as YYDKDF (reference sequence). V was shortened by 1 base and J by 0 bases, with 9 bases between the two germline ends. The CDR3 protein is CATSRVRGNQETQYF. DNA of the CDR3: TGTGCCACCAGCAGAGTTAGGGGAAACCAAGAGACCCAGTACTTC.

V usage is TRBV6-1 and J usage is TRBJ2-3; the match to TRBD2 covers 12 bases. CDR1 and CDR2 from the germline V gene are MNHNS and SASEGT. The CDR3 is 14 amino acids. Unmatched junction bases numbered 10, after V lost 4 bases and J lost 14 bases. The CDR3 DNA sequence: TGTGCCAGCAGTGGACTAGCGGGAGAGACGCACTTGTATTTT. Translated, it gives CASSGLAGETHLYF.